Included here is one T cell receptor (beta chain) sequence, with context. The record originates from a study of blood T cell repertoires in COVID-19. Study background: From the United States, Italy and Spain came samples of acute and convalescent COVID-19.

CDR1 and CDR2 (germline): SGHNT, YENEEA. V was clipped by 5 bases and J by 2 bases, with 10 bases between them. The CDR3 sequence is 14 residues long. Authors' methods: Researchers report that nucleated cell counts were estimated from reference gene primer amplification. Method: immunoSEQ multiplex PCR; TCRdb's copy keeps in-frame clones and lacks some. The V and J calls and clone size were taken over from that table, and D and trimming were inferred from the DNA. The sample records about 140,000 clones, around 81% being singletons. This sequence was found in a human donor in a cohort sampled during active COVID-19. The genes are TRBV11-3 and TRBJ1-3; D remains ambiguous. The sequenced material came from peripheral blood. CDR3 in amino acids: CASSPGGPGNTIYF. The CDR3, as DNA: TGTGCCAGCAGCCCCGGCGGCCCTGGAAACACCATATATTTT. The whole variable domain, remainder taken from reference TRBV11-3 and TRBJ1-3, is EAGVVQSPRYKIIEKKQPVAFWCNPISGHNTLYWYLQNLGQGPELLIRYENEEAVDDSQLPKDRFSAERLKGVDSTLKIQPAELGDSAVYLCASSPGGPGNTIYFGEGSWLTVV.